This T cell receptor beta chain was identified during a study of shared clonotypes between healthy human individuals. Whole-study context: The donor group consisted of two women and a few men, aged 18 to 49.

The data were produced by immunoSEQ multiplex PCR, yet TCRdb's version contains in-frame clones alone and is incomplete. The table lists fewer than 600,000 clones, 79% of them singletons. The CDR3 spans 17 residues. Germline trimming cut 2 bases from V and 6 bases from J; bases unmatched to any gene: 15. Germline loops: CDR1 SGDLS, CDR2 YYNGEE. The clonotype comes from a woman in her thirties or forties in good health. Some clones in this sample may be carry-over from other donors' samples. What was sequenced was PBMCs. The chain joins TRBV9 to TRBJ2-5, with TRBD2 matching 8 bases. The CDR3 sequence: CASSVGGRAGGGKTQYF. CDR3 nucleotide sequence: TGTGCCAGCAGCGTGGGAGGACGGGCGGGAGGAGGGAAGACCCAGTACTTC.